Below, one TCR beta chain is given with its context. Its target is not known. The data originate from a study of PD-1 blockade in classical Hodgkin lymphoma. Whole-study context: A 3 mg/kg intravenous dose of nivolumab was received by patients every 2 weeks.

Study conclusions and caveats: Any patient who commenced nivolumab under 1 year after ASCT was excluded.

From germline, CDR1 is SGHTS and CDR2 YDEGEE. V trimming: 4 bases; J trimming: 2 bases; junction bases outside the gene matches: 7. The CDR3 consists of 15 residues. The data were produced by immunoSEQ multiplex PCR, yet TCRdb's version contains in-frame clones alone and is incomplete. Among 90,000 to 110,000 clones listed, roughly nine tenths were seen once. Time point given: cycle 4 day 1 (C4D1), after more than five weeks of nivolumab. Every patient experienced relapse after autologous stem cell transplantation, and brentuximab vedotin exposure varied. This clonotype was sampled from a human donor with classical Hodgkin lymphoma. This specimen consisted of peripheral blood mononuclear cells (PBMCs), obtained before the fourth cycle of nivolumab. The chain is built from TRBV5-8 and TRBJ2-7, with 9 bases identical to TRBD1. The CDR3 spells CASSLGTGIAYEQYF. CDR3 DNA: TGTGCCAGCAGCCTCGGGACAGGGATCGCCTACGAGCAGTACTTC.